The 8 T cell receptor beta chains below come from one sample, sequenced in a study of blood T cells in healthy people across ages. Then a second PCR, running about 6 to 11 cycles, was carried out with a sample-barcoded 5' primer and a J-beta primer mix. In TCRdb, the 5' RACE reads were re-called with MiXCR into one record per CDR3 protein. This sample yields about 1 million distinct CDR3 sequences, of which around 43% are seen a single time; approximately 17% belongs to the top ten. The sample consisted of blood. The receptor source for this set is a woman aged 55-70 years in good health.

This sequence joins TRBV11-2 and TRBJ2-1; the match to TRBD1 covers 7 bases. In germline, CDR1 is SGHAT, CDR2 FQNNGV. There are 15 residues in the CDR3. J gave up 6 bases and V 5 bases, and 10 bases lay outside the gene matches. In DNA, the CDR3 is TGTGCCAGCAGCCAACTAGACAGGGATTTCAATGAGCAGTTCTTC. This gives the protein CASSQLDRDFNEQFF. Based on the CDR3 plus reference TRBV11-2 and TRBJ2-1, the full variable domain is EAGVAQSPRYKIIEKRQSVAFWCNPISGHATLYWYQQILGQGPKLLIQFQNNGVVDDSQLPKDRFSAERLKGVDSTLKIQPAKLEDSAVYLCASSQLDRDFNEQFFGPGTRLTVL.

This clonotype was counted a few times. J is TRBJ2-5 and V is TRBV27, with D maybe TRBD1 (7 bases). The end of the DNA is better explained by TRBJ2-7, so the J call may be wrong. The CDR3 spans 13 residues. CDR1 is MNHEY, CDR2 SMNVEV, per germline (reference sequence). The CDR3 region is CASREGQSYEQYF. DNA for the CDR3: TGTGCCAGCAGGGAGGGACAGTCCTACGAGCAGTACTTC.

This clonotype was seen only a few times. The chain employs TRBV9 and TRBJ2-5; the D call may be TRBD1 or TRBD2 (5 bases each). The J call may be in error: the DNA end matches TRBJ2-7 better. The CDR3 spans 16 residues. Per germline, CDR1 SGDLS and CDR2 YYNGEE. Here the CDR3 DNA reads TGTGCCAGCAGTATTCGTGGGGCAGGGTACGAGGGCGAGCAGTACTTC. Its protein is CASSIRGAGYEGEQYF.

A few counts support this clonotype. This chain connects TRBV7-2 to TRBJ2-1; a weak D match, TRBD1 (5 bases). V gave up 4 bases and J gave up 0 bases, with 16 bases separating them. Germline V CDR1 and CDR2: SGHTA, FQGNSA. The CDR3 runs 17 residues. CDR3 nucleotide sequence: TGTGCCAGCAGCTCAGTGACAGACTCAAGCTCCTACAATGAGCAGTTCTTC. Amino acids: CASSSVTDSSSYNEQFF.

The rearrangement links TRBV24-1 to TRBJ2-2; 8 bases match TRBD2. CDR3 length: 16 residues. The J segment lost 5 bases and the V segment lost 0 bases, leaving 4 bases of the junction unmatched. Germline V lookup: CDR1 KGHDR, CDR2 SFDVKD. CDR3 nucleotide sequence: TGTGCCACCAGTGATTTGAATAGCGGGAATACCGGGGAGCTGTTTTTT. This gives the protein CATSDLNSGNTGELFF.

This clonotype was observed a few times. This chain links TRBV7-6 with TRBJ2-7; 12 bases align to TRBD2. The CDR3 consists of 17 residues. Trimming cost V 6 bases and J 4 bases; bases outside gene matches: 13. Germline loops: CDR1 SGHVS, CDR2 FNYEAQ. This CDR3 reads CASSLSTTSGGSYEQYF. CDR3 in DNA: TGTGCCAGCAGTCTGAGCACAACTAGCGGGGGGAGTTACGAGCAGTACTTC.

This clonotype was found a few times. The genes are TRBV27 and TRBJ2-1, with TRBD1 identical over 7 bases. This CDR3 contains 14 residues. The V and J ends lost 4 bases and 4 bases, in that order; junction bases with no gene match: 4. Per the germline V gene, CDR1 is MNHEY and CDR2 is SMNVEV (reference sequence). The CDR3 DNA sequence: TGTGCCAGCAGTTGGGGACAGTTATACAATGAGCAGTTCTTC. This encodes CASSWGQLYNEQFF.

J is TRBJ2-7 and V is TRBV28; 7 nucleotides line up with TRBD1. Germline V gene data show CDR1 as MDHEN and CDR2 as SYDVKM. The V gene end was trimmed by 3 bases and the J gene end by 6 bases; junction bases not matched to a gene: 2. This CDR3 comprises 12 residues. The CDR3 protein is CASSLWTGEQYF. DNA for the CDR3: TGTGCCAGCAGTTTGTGGACAGGCGAGCAGTACTTC.